The text below deals with one TCR beta chain. These data originate in a study of cytomegalovirus exposure and HLA in healthy donors. PCR employed 60 Vbeta and 13 Jbeta primers. Only in-frame clones appear in the TCRdb table, and some are missing; sequencing was by immunoSEQ multiplex PCR. The table lists about 140,000 clones, more than 9.5% of them singletons. From germline, CDR1 is ENHRY and CDR2 SYGVKD. V was clipped by 6 bases and J by 3 bases; unmatched bases: 5. This CDR3 has 14 residues. The TCR was taken from a man aged 45-60 years in good health and CMV-seronegative. This sequence joins TRBV10-3 and TRBJ2-7; 10 bases line up with TRBD1. The sequenced material came from PBMCs. The CDR3 DNA is TGTGCCATCAGGGGGGGGACAGGGGACTACGAGCAGTACTTC. Its translation is CAIRGGTGDYEQYF.